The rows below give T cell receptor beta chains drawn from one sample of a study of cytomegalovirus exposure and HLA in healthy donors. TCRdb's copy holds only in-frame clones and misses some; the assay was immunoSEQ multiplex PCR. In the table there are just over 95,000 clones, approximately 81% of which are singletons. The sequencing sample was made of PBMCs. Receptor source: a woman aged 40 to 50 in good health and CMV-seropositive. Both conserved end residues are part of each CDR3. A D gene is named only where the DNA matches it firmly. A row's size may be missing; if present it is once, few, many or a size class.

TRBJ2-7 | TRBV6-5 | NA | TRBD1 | CASSRQGMVPYEQYF | TGTGCCAGCAGTCGACAGGGGATGGTTCCCTACGAGCAGTACTTC
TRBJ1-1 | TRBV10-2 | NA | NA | CASSESGLGGTEAFF | TGCGCCAGCAGTGAGTCGGGACTGGGGGGCACTGAAGCTTTCTTT
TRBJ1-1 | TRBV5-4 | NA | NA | CASSATGDIGVNSEAFF | TGTGCCAGCAGCGCCACCGGGGACATTGGGGTGAACTCTGAAGCTTTCTTT
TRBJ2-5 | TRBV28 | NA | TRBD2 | CASSSFPGLAGGPETQYF | TGTGCCAGCAGTTCTTTCCCGGGACTAGCGGGAGGGCCGGAGACCCAGTACTTC
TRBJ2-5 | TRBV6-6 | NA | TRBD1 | CASSKGGQGETQYF | TGTGCCAGCAGCAAAGGGGGACAGGGAGAGACCCAGTACTTC
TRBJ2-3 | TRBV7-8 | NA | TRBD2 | CASSFGLAGAVVDTDTQYF | TGTGCCAGCAGCTTCGGACTAGCGGGAGCGGTGGTGGACACAGATACGCAGTATTTT
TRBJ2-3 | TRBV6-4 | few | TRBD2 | CASSPLAGDTDTQYF | TGTGCCAGCTCCCCACTAGCGGGGGACACAGATACGCAGTATTTT
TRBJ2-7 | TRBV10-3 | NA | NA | CAIRTGTHEQYF | TGTGCCATCAGGACAGGAACCCACGAGCAGTACTTC
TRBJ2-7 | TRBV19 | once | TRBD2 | CASIAGDSYEQYF | TGTGCCAGTATAGCGGGAGACTCCTACGAGCAGTACTTC
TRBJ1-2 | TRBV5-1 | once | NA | CASSTLGQGHRDYGYTF | TGCGCCAGCAGCACGCTCGGACAAGGCCACCGCGACTATGGCTACACCTTC
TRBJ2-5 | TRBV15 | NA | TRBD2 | CATSRDPSGEETQYF | TGTGCCACCAGCAGAGATCCTAGCGGGGAAGAGACCCAGTACTTC
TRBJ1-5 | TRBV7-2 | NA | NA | CASSEIGGNQPQHF | TGTGCCAGCAGCGAGATAGGGGGCAATCAGCCCCAGCATTTT
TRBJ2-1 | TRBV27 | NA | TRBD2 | CASSPLAGGSYNEQFF | TGTGCCAGCAGTCCCCTAGCGGGAGGATCCTACAATGAGCAGTTCTTC
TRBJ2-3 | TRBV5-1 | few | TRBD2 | CASSLLAGAQDTQYF | TGCGCCAGCAGCTTGTTAGCGGGGGCACAAGATACGCAGTATTTT
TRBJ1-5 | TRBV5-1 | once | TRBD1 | CASSFLRDRTPRYWSNQPQHF | TGCGCCAGCAGCTTCCTTCGGGACAGGACCCCCCGTTATTGGAGCAATCAGCCCCAGCATTTT
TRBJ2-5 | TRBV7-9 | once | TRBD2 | CASSWTSAGETQYF | TGTGCCAGCAGCTGGACTAGCGCGGGGGAGACCCAGTACTTC
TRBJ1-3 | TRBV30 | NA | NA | CAWRRTVSGNTIYF | TGTGCCTGGAGGAGGACAGTTTCTGGAAACACCATATATTTT
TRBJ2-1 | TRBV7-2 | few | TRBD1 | CASSPTTGTVYNEQFF | TGTGCCAGCAGCCCCACCACCGGGACAGTTTACAATGAGCAGTTCTTC
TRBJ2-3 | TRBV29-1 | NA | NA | CSGGVSDTQYF | TGCAGCGGCGGGGTTTCAGATACGCAGTATTTT
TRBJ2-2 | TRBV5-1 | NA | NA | CASSLEQATGELFF | TGCGCCAGCAGCTTGGAGCAGGCCACCGGGGAGCTGTTTTTT
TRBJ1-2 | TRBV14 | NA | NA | CASSQSGREYYGYTF | TGTGCCAGCAGCCAATCAGGGAGGGAATACTATGGCTACACCTTC
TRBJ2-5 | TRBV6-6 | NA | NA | CASTAGAGVQETQYF | TGTGCCAGCACCGCCGGGGCAGGGGTTCAAGAGACCCAGTACTTC
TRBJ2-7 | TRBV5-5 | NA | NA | CASSYRDKTTYEQYF | TGTGCCAGCAGCTACAGAGACAAGACTACCTACGAGCAGTACTTC
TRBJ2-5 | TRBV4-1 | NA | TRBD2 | CASSQGGLAGVRETQYF | TGCGCCAGCAGCCAAGGAGGGCTAGCGGGAGTAAGGGAGACCCAGTACTTC
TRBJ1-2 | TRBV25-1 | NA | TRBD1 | CASRNGDSFRDGYTF | TGTGCCAGCAGAAACGGGGACAGTTTCAGGGATGGCTACACCTTC
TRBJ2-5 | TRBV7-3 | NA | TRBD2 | CASSLTSVETQYF | TGTGCCAGCAGCTTGACTAGCGTAGAGACCCAGTACTTC
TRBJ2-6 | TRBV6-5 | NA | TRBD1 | CASSQTGVGANVLTF | TGTGCCAGCAGCCAGACAGGGGTTGGGGCCAACGTCCTGACTTTC
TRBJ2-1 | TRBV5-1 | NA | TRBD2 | CASSRLAGSYNEQFF | TGCGCCAGCAGCCGACTAGCGGGCTCCTACAATGAGCAGTTCTTC
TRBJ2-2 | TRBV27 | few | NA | CASSLWQNTGELFF | TGTGCCAGCAGTTTATGGCAGAACACCGGGGAGCTGTTTTTT
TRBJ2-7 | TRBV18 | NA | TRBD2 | CASSPPSGSTYEQYF | TGTGCCAGCTCACCACCCAGCGGGAGCACCTACGAGCAGTACTTC
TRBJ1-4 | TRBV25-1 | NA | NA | CASSDLGAIEKLFF | TGTGCCAGCAGTGATTTGGGGGCGATTGAAAAACTGTTTTTT
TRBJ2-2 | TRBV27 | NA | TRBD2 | CASSFLSGRSGELFF | TGTGCCAGCAGTTTCCTTAGCGGGAGGAGCGGGGAGCTGTTTTTT
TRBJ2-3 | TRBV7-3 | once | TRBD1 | CASSPATGVVTDTQYF | TGTGCCAGCAGCCCTGCGACAGGGGTGGTCACAGATACGCAGTATTTT
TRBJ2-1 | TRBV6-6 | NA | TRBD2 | CASNLADEQFF | TGTGCCAGCAATCTAGCGGATGAGCAGTTCTTC
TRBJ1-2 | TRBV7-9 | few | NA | CASSHPAGGYTF | TGTGCCAGCAGCCACCCCGCGGGCGGCTACACCTTC
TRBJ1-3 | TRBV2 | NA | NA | CASSPPGSGNTIYF | TGTGCCAGCAGTCCTCCGGGCTCTGGAAACACCATATATTTT
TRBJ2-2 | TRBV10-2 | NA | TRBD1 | CASRPGQDGTTGELFF | TGCGCCAGCAGACCGGGACAGGACGGCACTACCGGGGAGCTGTTTTTT
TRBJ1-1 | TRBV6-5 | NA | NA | CASSYSWGDTEAFF | TGTGCCAGCAGTTACTCCTGGGGGGACACTGAAGCTTTCTTT
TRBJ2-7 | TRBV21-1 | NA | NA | CASSKGKTSGSYEQYF | TGTGCCAGCAGCAAGGGCAAGACTAGCGGGTCCTACGAGCAGTACTTC
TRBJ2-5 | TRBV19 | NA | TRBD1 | CASSIDRDRETQYF | TGTGCCAGTAGTATCGACAGGGATCGAGAGACCCAGTACTTC
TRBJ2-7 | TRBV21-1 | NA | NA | CASSKRPFGTSTQYF | TGTGCCAGCAGCAAACGTCCCTTCGGGACATCAACACAGTACTTC
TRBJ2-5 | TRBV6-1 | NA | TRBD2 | CASSSPRTSRETQYF | TGTGCCAGCAGTTCCCCCCGGACTAGCCGGGAGACCCAGTACTTC
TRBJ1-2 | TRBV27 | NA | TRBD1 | CASSPRQGGFGYGYTF | TGTGCCAGCAGTCCCCGACAGGGAGGATTCGGCTATGGCTACACCTTC
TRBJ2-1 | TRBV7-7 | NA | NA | CASSLGTDSYNEQFF | TGTGCTAGCAGCTTAGGTACTGACTCCTACAATGAGCAGTTCTTC
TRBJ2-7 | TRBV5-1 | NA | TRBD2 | CASSLAGEGLYEQYF | TGCGCCAGCAGCTTGGCGGGGGAGGGATTATACGAGCAGTACTTC
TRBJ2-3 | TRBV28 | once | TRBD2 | CASSLISGADTQYF | TGTGCCAGCAGTTTGATAAGCGGGGCAGATACGCAGTATTTT
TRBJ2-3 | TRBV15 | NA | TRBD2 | CATSREAGGPGTDTQYF | TGTGCCACCAGCAGAGAAGCGGGAGGGCCGGGCACAGATACGCAGTATTTT
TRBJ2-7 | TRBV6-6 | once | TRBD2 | CASAPGLGQNYEQYF | TGTGCCAGCGCCCCGGGACTAGGGCAAAACTACGAGCAGTACTTC
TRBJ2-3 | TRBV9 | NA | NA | CASSVRGEPYTDTQYF | TGTGCCAGCAGCGTCCGCGGGGAGCCGTACACAGATACGCAGTATTTT
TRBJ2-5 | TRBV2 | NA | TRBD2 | CASSGGGGGGETQYF | TGTGCCAGCAGTGGGGGAGGTGGGGGGGGAGAGACCCAGTACTTC
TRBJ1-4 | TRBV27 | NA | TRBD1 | CAAFRDRSPGLFF | TGTGCCGCCTTCCGGGACAGGTCCCCAGGACTGTTTTTT
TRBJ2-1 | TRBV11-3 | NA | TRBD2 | CASSLGGTSGTDEQFF | TGTGCCAGCAGCTTAGGCGGGACTAGCGGGACGGATGAGCAGTTCTTC